This T cell receptor beta chain was identified during a study of T cells after yellow fever vaccination. Template switching with 5'RACE generated the TCR cDNA and added a universal primer site and UMIs. MiXCR, applied by TCRdb to the 5' RACE reads, yields one record per CDR3 protein. The sample has almost 600,000 distinct CDR3 sequences, about 13% seen once; the top ten hold over 12%. This clonotype was observed a few times. V gave up 1 base and J gave up 5 bases, with 12 bases separating them. Germline V gene data show CDR1 as SGHTA and CDR2 as FQGNSA. This CDR3 region has 14 residues. The chain is built from TRBV7-2 and TRBJ2-7, with D possibly matching TRBD2 (6 bases). Sequenced material: PBMCs, taken on the day of the yellow fever booster vaccination. The source is a man aged 25 to 40 who received the YFV17D yellow fever vaccine. The CDR3: CASSLVGWGDEQYF. CDR3 bases: TGTGCCAGCAGCTTAGTTGGCTGGGGGGACGAGCAGTACTTC.